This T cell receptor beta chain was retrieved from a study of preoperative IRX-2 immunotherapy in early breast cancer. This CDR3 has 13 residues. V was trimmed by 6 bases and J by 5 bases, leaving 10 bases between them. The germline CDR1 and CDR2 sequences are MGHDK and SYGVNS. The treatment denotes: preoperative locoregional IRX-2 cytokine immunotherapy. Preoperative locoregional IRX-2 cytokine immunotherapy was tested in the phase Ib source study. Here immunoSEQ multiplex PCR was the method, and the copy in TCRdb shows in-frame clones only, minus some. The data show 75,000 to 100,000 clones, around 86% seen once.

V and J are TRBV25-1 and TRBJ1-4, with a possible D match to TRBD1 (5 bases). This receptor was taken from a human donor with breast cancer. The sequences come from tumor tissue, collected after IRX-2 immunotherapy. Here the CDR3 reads CASRRQKNEKLFF. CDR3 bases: TGTGCCAGCAGAAGACAGAAGAATGAAAAACTGTTTTTT.